Judged by abundance, the clone carrying this TCR beta chain is medium-sized (0.01 to 0.1%). This entry comes from a study of T cell clones after liver transplantation. Profiling relied on immunoSEQ multiplex PCR, and the TCRdb table lists in-frame clones only, not all of them. The table has 75,000 to 95,000 clones, less than 90% seen once. Sample: CD4+ T cells from blood, taken at the 22-month timepoint. The sequence was obtained from a human patient who received a liver transplant. Some of these T cells may belong to the graft donor.

DNA of the CDR3: TGTGCCAGTACCCGGGGACAGGGGAATAATTCACCCCTCCACTTT. Its translation: CASTRGQGNNSPLHF. The chain carries TRBV19 and TRBJ1-6, with TRBD1 matching 10 bases. With 7 bases clipped from V and 5 bases from J, the junction kept 5 bases outside the gene matches. Germline CDR1 reads LNHDA; CDR2 reads SQIVND (reference sequence). This CDR3 contains 15 residues.